The following is a T cell receptor (beta chain) sequence with its context. Its antigen is undetermined. Method: immunoSEQ multiplex PCR; TCRdb's copy keeps in-frame clones and lacks some. Among fewer than 200,000 clones listed, approximately 90% were seen once. Germline CDR1 is MNHEY and CDR2 is SVGAGI. The CDR3 has 15 amino acids. J lost 9 bases, V lost 6 bases, and 10 bases had no gene match. The data were obtained in a study of T cell responses to AZD1222 COVID-19 vaccine. Across the whole study: Investigators merged groups given second doses at roughly 4 or roughly 12 weeks. General study findings and limits: It should be noted that donors were predominantly white British and more often female, and clonal diversity was possibly underestimated.

The chain has TRBV6-5 and TRBJ1-6, with TRBD1 matching over 8 bases. The material sequenced was peripheral blood, taken on day 0 of AZD1222 vaccination. The TCR was taken from an adult in good health. CDR3 sequence reads: CASSQGQGWSSPLHF. The DNA of the CDR3 is TGTGCCAGCAGCCAAGGACAGGGCTGGAGTTCACCCCTCCACTTT.